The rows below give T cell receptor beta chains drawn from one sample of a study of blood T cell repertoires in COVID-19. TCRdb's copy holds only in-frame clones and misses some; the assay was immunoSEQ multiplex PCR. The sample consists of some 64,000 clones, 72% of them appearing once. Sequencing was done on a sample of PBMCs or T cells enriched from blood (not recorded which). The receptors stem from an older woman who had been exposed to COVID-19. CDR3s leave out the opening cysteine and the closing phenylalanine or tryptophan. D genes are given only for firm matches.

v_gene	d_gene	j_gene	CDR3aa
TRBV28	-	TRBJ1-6	ASKTQGTDNSPLH
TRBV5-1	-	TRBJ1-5	ASSLGDRNQPQH
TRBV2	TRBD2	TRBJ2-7	ASMDSRGGTYEQY
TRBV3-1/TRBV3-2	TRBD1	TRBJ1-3	ASSHSGQAGNTIY
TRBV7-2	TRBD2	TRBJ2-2	ASSLGSGAGELF
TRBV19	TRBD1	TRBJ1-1	ASSIEQGIEAF
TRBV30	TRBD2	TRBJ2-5	ALAGDQETQY
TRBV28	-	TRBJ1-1	ASSLIGRNTEAF
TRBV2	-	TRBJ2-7	ASSSTSLDYEQY
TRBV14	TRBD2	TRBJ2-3	ASSPRLAGGVIADTQY
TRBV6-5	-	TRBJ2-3	ASRLQTNQY
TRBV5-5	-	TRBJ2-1	ASSFSGFGNEQF
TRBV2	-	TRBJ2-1	ASRIFSNEQF